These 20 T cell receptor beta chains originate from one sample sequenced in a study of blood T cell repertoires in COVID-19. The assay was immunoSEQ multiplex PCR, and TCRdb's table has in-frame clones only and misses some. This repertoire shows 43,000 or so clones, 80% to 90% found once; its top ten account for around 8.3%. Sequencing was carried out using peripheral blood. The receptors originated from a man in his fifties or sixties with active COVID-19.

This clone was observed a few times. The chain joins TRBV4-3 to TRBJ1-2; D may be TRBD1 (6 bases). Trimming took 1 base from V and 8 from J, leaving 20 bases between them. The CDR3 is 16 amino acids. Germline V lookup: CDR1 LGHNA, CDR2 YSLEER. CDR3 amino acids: CASSQAHDSTGYGYTF. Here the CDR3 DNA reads TGCGCCAGCAGCCAAGCGCATGACTCCACAGGGTACGGCTACACCTTC.

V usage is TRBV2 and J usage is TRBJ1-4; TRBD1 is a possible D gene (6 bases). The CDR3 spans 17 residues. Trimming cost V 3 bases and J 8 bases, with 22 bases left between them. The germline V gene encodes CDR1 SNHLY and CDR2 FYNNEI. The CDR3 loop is CASSDLYLQGLREKLFF. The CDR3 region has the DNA TGTGCCAGCAGTGACCTATATCTTCAGGGGCTAAGGGAAAAACTGTTTTTT.

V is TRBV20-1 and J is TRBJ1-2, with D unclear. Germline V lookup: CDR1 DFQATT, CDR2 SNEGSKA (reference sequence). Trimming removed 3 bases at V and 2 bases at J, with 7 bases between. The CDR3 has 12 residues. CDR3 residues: CSASEQNYGYTF. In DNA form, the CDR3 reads TGCAGTGCTAGTGAACAGAACTATGGCTACACCTTC.

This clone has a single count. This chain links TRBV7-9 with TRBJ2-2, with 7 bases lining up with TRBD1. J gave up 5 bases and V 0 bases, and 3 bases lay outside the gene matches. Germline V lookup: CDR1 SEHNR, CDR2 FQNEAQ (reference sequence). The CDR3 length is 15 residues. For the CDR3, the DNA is TGTGCCAGCAGCTTAGCAGGGGGCAGGACCGGGGAGCTGTTTTTT. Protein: CASSLAGGRTGELFF.

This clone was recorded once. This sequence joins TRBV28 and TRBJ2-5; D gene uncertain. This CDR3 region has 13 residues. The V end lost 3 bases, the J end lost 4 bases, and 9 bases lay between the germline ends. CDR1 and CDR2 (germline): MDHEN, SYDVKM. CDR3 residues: CASSFPERETQYF. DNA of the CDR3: TGTGCCAGCAGTTTCCCGGAGAGAGAGACCCAGTACTTC.

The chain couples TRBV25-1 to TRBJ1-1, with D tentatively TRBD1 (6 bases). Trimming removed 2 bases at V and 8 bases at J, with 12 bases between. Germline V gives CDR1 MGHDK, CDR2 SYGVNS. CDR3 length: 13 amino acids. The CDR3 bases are TGTGCCAGCAGTGAACGGGCCGACAGGGAAGCTTTCTTT. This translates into CASSERADREAFF.

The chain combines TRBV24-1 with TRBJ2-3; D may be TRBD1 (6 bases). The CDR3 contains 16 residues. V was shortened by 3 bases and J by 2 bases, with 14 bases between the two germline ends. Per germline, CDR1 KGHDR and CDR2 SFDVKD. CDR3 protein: CATSDPGQTNTDTQYF. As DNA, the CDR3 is TGTGCCACCAGTGATCCCGGACAGACCAACACAGATACGCAGTATTTT.

The CDR3 loop reads CASSEAETIRFF. For the CDR3, the DNA is TGTGCCAGCAGTGAAGCGGAGACTATCCGGTTCTTC. The chain links TRBV2 to TRBJ2-1; a weak D match, TRBD2 (5 bases). V lost 0 bases to trimming and J lost 15 bases, with 12 bases between them. The CDR3 extends over 12 amino acids. CDR1 and CDR2 from the germline V gene are SNHLY and FYNNEI.

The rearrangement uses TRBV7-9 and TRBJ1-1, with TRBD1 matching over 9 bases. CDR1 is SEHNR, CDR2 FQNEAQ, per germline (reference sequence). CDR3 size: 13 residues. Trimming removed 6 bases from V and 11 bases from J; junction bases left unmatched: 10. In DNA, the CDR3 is TGTGCCAGCAGTTTTAGCGGGACAGGGTGGGCTTTCTTT. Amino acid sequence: CASSFSGTGWAFF. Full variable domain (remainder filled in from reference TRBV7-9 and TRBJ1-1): DTGVSQNPRHKITKRGQNVTFRCDPISEHNRLYWYRQTLGQGPEFLTYFQNEAQLEKSRLLSDRFSAERPKGSFSTLEIQRTEQGDSAMYLCASSFSGTGWAFFGQGTRLTVV.

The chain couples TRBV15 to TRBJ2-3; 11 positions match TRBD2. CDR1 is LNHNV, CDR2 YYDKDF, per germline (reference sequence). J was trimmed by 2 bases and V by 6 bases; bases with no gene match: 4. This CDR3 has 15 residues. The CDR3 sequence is CATSTSGGVTDTQYF. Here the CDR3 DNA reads TGTGCCACCAGTACTAGCGGGGGAGTCACAGATACGCAGTATTTT.

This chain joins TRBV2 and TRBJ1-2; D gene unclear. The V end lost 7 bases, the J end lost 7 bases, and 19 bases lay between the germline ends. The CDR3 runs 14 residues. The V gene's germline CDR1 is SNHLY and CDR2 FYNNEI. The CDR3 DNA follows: TGTGCCAGCAACCTAGATTCCACGGGGTCTGGCTACACCTTC. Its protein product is CASNLDSTGSGYTF.

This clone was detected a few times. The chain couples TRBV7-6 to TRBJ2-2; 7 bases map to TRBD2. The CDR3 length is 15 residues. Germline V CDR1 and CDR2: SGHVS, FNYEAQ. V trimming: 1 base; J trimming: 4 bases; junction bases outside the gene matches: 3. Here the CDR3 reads CASSLGASGTGELFF. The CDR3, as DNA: TGTGCCAGCAGCTTAGGAGCTAGCGGCACCGGGGAGCTGTTTTTT. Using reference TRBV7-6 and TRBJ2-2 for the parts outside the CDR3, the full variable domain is GAGVSQSPRYKVTKRGQDVALRCDPISGHVSLYWYRQALGQGPEFLTYFNYEAQQDKSGLPNDRFSAERPEGSISTLTIQRTEQRDSAMYRCASSLGASGTGELFFGEGSRLTVL.

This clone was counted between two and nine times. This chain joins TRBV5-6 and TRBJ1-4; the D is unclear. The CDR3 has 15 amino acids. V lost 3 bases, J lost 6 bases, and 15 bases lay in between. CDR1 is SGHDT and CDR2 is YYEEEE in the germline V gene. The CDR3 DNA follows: TGTGCCAGCAGCTCCTGGGAGGCGGTGGATGAAAAACTGTTTTTT. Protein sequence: CASSSWEAVDEKLFF.

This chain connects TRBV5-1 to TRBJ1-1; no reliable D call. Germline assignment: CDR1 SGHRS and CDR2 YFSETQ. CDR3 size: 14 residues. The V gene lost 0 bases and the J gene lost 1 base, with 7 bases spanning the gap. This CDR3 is CASSLGQQNTEAFF. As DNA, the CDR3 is TGCGCCAGCAGCTTGGGGCAACAGAACACTGAAGCTTTCTTT. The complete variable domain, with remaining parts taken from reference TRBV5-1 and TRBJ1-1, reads KAGVTQTPRYLIKTRGQQVTLSCSPISGHRSVSWYQQTPGQGLQFLFEYFSETQRNKGNFPGRFSGRQFSNSRSEMNVSTLELGDSALYLCASSLGQQNTEAFFGQGTRLTVV.

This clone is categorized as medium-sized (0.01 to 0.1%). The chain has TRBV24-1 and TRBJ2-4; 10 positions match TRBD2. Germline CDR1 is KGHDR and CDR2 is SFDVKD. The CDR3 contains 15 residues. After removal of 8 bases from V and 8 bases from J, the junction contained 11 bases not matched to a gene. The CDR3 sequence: CATKEAGGLTDIQYF. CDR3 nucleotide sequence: TGTGCCACCAAGGAAGCGGGAGGGTTGACGGACATTCAGTACTTC.

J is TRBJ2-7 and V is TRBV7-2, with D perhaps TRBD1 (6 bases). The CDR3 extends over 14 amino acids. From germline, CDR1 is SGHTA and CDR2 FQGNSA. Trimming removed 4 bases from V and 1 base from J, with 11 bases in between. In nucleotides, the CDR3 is TGTGCCAGCAGCTACAGGGACGCATCCTACGAGCAGTACTTC. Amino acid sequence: CASSYRDASYEQYF.

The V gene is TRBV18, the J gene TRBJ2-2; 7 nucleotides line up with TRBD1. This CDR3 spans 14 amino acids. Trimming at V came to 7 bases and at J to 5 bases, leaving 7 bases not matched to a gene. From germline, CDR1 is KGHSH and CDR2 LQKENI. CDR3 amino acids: CASLQGQETGELFF. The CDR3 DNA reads TGTGCCAGCTTGCAAGGACAGGAGACCGGGGAGCTGTTTTTT. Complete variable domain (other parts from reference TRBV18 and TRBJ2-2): NAGVMQNPRHLVRRRGQEARLRCSPMKGHSHVYWYRQLPEEGLKFMVYLQKENIIDESGMPKERFSAEFPKEGPSILRIQQVVRGDSAAYFCASLQGQETGELFFGEGSRLTVL.

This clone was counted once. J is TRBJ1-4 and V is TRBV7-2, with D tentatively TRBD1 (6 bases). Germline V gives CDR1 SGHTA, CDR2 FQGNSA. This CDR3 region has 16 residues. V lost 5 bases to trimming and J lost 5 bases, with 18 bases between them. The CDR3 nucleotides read TGTGCCAGCAGCGAAGGTTGGGGGCTGAGAAATGAAAAACTGTTTTTT. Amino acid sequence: CASSEGWGLRNEKLFF.

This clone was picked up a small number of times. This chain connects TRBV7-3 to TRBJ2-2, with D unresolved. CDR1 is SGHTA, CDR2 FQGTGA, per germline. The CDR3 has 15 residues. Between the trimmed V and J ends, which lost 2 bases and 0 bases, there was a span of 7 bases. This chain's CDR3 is CASSLYTTNTGELFF. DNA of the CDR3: TGTGCCAGCAGCTTATACACAACGAACACCGGGGAGCTGTTTTTT.

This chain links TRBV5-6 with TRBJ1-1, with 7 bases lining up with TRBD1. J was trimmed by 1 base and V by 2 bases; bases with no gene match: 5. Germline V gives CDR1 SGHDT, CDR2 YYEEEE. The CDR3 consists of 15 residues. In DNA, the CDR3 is TGTGCCAGCAGCTTTGACAGGGTAGCGAACACTGAAGCTTTCTTT. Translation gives CASSFDRVANTEAFF.